This TCR beta chain was recovered during a study of T-cell reconstitution after alpha-beta-depleted transplantation in children. This clonotype has just a few counts. This CDR3 spans 15 amino acids. Trimming removed 6 bases from V and 3 bases from J; junction bases left unmatched: 5. Germline V gene lookup returns CDR1 SNHLY and CDR2 FYNNEI. As it was prepared, the TCRbeta library received unique molecular identifiers. TCRdb called the PCR reads again in MiXCR, with one record for every CDR3 protein. The table records 420,000 or so distinct CDR3 sequences, 11% of them present only once. The J gene is TRBJ2-1, the V gene TRBV2, with 10 bases lining up with TRBD1. The sample was PBMCs from the stem cell graft donor, taken from the stem cell graft. The source of this sequence is a human donor who donated a stem cell graft to a child with acute myeloid leukemia. This CDR3 is CASRPGQGGYNEQFF. As DNA, the CDR3 is TGTGCCAGCAGGCCAGGACAGGGGGGCTACAATGAGCAGTTCTTC.